This T cell receptor (beta chain) was sequenced for a study of blood T cells in healthy people across ages. A J-beta primer mix and a sample-barcoded 5' primer were used in a second PCR of about 7 to 12 cycles. MiXCR was run by TCRdb on the 5' RACE reads, yielding one entry per CDR3 protein. The repertoire includes 540,000 or so distinct CDR3 sequences, around half of them detected once, and around 23% sits in the top ten. The CDR3 totals 15 residues. Trimming shortened V by 1 base and J by 4 bases, and 13 bases separated the two germline ends. The germline V gene encodes CDR1 SGHTA and CDR2 FQGNSA. This rearrangement joins TRBV7-2 to TRBJ1-2, with D uncertain. Sequencing was carried out using blood. This sequence was found in a man older than 75 in good health. For the CDR3, the DNA is TGTGCCAGCAGCTTAGGGGCAGTAACTATCTATGGCTACACCTTC. Its protein product is CASSLGAVTIYGYTF. The variable domain in full, completed from reference TRBV7-2 and TRBJ1-2, reads GAGVSQSPSNKVTEKGKDVELRCDPISGHTALYWYRQSLGQGLEFLIYFQGNSAPDKSGLPSDRFSAERTGGSVSTLTIQRTQQEDSAVYLCASSLGAVTIYGYTFGSGTRLTVV.